One and the same sample provided the 8 T cell receptor beta chains below, sequenced in a study of Ad26.COV2.S vaccination and SARS-CoV-2 variants. Treatment defined: 19 received Ad26.COV2.S at low or high dose, single or two shots; a few received placebo; per-sample allocation not given. Specimens were obtained on day 63 following the first vaccine or placebo injection. Sequencing used immunoSEQ multiplex PCR; TCRdb keeps in-frame clones, though not all of them. The data show around 400,000 clones, around nine tenths seen once. The specimen was peripheral blood, collected in a trial of Ad26.COV2.S vaccine versus placebo. The receptors were sampled from a person aged 18 to 59 who received the Ad26.COV2.S COVID-19 vaccine or a placebo.

This clone came up once. CDR3 protein: CASSLGQGIGEKLFF. For the CDR3, the DNA is TGTGCCAGCAGCTTAGGACAGGGGATAGGGGAAAAACTGTTTTTT. The genes are TRBV13 and TRBJ1-4; 7 bases match TRBD1. The CDR3 runs to 15 residues. The V segment lost 0 bases and the J segment 8 bases; nucleotides outside the gene matches: 6. CDR1 is PRHDT and CDR2 is FYEKMQ in the germline V gene (reference sequence).

The V and J genes are TRBV2 and TRBJ2-3; D ambiguous. The germline CDR1 and CDR2 sequences are SNHLY and FYNNEI. The CDR3 spans 15 residues. V was shortened by 2 bases and J by 0 bases, with 9 bases between the two germline ends. The CDR3 sequence is CASSEIAYSTDTQYF. DNA of the CDR3: TGTGCCAGCAGTGAAATAGCTTATAGCACAGATACGCAGTATTTT.

J is TRBJ2-3 and V is TRBV4-1, with D unresolved. Between the trimmed V and J ends, which lost 3 bases and 1 base, there was a span of 17 bases. In germline, CDR1 is MGHRA, CDR2 YSYEKL. CDR3 size: 17 residues. CDR3 sequence reads: CASSQGPPSSGTDTQYF. The CDR3, as DNA: TGCGCCAGCAGCCAGGGTCCACCTAGTTCGGGCACAGATACGCAGTATTTT.

CDR3 in amino acids: CASSWGTYEQYF. The CDR3 coding sequence is TGTGCCAGCAGTTGGGGTACCTACGAGCAGTACTTC. The chain employs TRBV6-2 or TRBV6-3 and TRBJ2-7; D is ambiguous. This CDR3 is 12 amino acids long. Trimming removed 4 bases at V and 2 bases at J, with 6 bases between. Germline V lookup: CDR1 MNHEY, CDR2 SVGEGT.

CDR3: CASSVVDRVNEQFF. The CDR3 coding sequence is TGTGCCAGCAGCGTAGTGGACAGGGTTAATGAGCAGTTCTTC. The V and J genes are TRBV9 and TRBJ2-1; 8 bases fit TRBD1. The CDR3 contains 14 residues. Trimming at V came to 0 bases and at J to 7 bases, leaving 3 bases not matched to a gene. CDR1 is SGDLS, CDR2 YYNGEE, per germline.

CDR3 in amino acids: CASRKGGSSYEQYF. The CDR3, as DNA: TGTGCCAGCAGGAAAGGCGGGAGCTCCTACGAGCAGTACTTC. The rearrangement joins TRBV27 to TRBJ2-7, with 7 positions matching TRBD2. CDR1 and CDR2 (germline): MNHEY, SMNVEV (reference sequence). The CDR3 extends over 14 amino acids. The J segment lost 0 bases and the V segment lost 6 bases, leaving 5 bases of the junction unmatched.

V gene TRBV5-4 combines with J gene TRBJ1-1, with 9 bases identical to TRBD1. This CDR3 is 17 amino acids long. Per germline, CDR1 SGHNT and CDR2 YYREEE (reference sequence). V was clipped by 2 bases and J by 4 bases; unmatched bases: 12. The CDR3 coding sequence is TGTGCCAGCAGCTTTTTGACAGGGGGTATTCAGAGCACTGAAGCTTTCTTT. Its protein product is CASSFLTGGIQSTEAFF.

This clone was detected a few times. CDR3 sequence: CASSHTTSGRYYEQYF. In nucleotides, the CDR3 is TGTGCCAGCAGCCATACTACTAGCGGGAGATATTACGAGCAGTACTTC. The V and J genes are TRBV7-9 and TRBJ2-7; 11 bases agree with TRBD2. Germline lookup yields CDR1 SEHNR and CDR2 FQNEAQ (reference sequence). The V and J ends lost 5 bases and 4 bases, in that order; junction bases with no gene match: 10. The CDR3 runs to 16 residues.